Listed here are 14 T cell receptor beta chains from one sample, sequenced in a study of shared clonotypes between healthy human individuals. Positive CCR7 selection of CD45RO-negative cells yielded the naive CD8 cells, and terminally differentiated effector memory CD45RA+ cells were excluded. The table came from immunoSEQ multiplex PCR; TCRdb's copy has only in-frame clones and leaves some out. The sample lists some 2.1 million clones; about 93% were seen once. The sample was naive CD8+ T cells from PBMCs. All receptors derive from a man younger than 35 in good health. Some clones in this sample may be carry-over from other donors' samples.

This clone has more than one count but fewer than ten. This rearrangement joins TRBV6-6 to TRBJ1-5, with D unresolved. CDR1 and CDR2 from the germline V gene are MNHNY and SVGAGI (reference sequence). The CDR3 is 16 residues long. V shed 2 bases and J shed 0 bases, with 11 bases lying between them. CDR3 sequence: CASSYLKSPSNQPQHF. CDR3 coding DNA: TGTGCCAGCAGTTACCTAAAGTCGCCTAGCAATCAGCCCCAGCATTTT.

Worth noting for this clone: Germline is not matched at one junction end, which may reflect a read error. This sequence joins TRBV7-9 and TRBJ1-5; D is unclear. Germline V gene lookup returns CDR1 SEHNR and CDR2 FQNEAQ (reference sequence). CDR3 length equals 14 residues. In nucleotides, the CDR3 is TGCGCCAGCAGCCAAGACCGGTTTAATCAGCCCCAGCATTTT. Encoded protein: CASSQDRFNQPQHF.

The genes are TRBV7-6 and TRBJ2-7, with a possible D match to TRBD1 (6 bases). Trimming took 11 bases from V and 3 from J, leaving 20 bases between them. The CDR3 is 14 amino acids. Germline V gene sequence: CDR1 SGHVS, CDR2 FNYEAQ. CDR3 nucleotides: TGTGCCTCAAGCAGAGGGCCAGGGGTCTACGAGCAGTACTTC. It is translated as CASSRGPGVYEQYF.

On this clone: The sample holds other DNA sequences that translate to the same CDR3. The chain joins TRBV28 to TRBJ1-5; D remains unclear. CDR1 is MDHEN, CDR2 SYDVKM, per germline. The CDR3 covers 13 residues. V lost 2 bases, J lost 4 bases, and 6 bases lay in between. CDR3 coding DNA: TGTGCCAGCAGTTTAGCGGGTAATCAGCCCCAGCATTTT. Encoded protein: CASSLAGNQPQHF. Variable domain in full (rest from reference TRBV28 and TRBJ1-5): DVKVTQSSRYLVKRTGEKVFLECVQDMDHENMFWYRQDPGLGLRLIYFSYDVKMKEKGDIPEGYSVSREKKERFSLILESASTNQTSMYLCASSLAGNQPQHFGDGTRLSIL.

The chain is built from TRBV4-3 and TRBJ2-3; weak D call: TRBD1 (5 bases). The V end lost 6 bases, the J end lost 2 bases, and 12 bases lay between the germline ends. The CDR3 has 14 residues. Germline-derived CDR1 and CDR2 are LGHNA and YSLEER. CDR3 sequence (DNA): TGCGCCAGCAGGAAGGGGTACCTCACAGATACGCAGTATTTT. Amino acid sequence: CASRKGYLTDTQYF.

V gene TRBV19 combines with J gene TRBJ2-1; 11 bases line up with TRBD2. After removal of 5 bases from V and 3 bases from J, the junction contained 9 bases not matched to a gene. This CDR3 contains 17 residues. Germline-derived CDR1 and CDR2 are LNHDA and SQIVND (reference sequence). The CDR3 protein is CASSPPMTSGDYNEQFF. The DNA of the CDR3 is TGTGCCAGTAGTCCCCCGATGACTAGCGGGGACTACAATGAGCAGTTCTTC.

This clone was observed once. This sequence joins TRBV27 and TRBJ2-7, with D unclear. Germline V gives CDR1 MNHEY, CDR2 SMNVEV (reference sequence). V dropped 6 bases and J dropped 3 bases, with 9 bases sitting between them. This CDR3 spans 12 amino acids. This CDR3 reads CASRGPNYEQYF. The CDR3 DNA reads as TGTGCCAGCAGGGGTCCGAACTACGAGCAGTACTTC.

This clone was seen just once. This chain joins TRBV6-1 and TRBJ2-7, with 9 bases matching TRBD1. Germline V gene lookup returns CDR1 MNHNS and CDR2 SASEGT. This CDR3 has 17 amino acids. After removal of 1 base from V and 1 base from J, the junction contained 8 bases not matched to a gene. CDR3 in DNA: TGTGCCAGCAGTGAAGGGAATACCGGGACAGGGTCCTACGAGCAGTACTTC. Its translation: CASSEGNTGTGSYEQYF.

In this sample, this clone turned up once. V usage is TRBV5-1 and J usage is TRBJ2-3; D may be TRBD1 or TRBD2 (5 bases each). In germline, CDR1 is SGHRS, CDR2 YFSETQ. CDR3 length: 17 residues. Trimming pared 4 bases from V and 3 bases from J, leaving 21 bases between. CDR3 nucleotides: TGCGCCAGCAGCCCATGGGACGGGACCGCACGGACAGATACGCAGTATTTT. Translating gives CASSPWDGTARTDTQYF.

The chain uses TRBV27 and TRBJ1-5; no clear D gene. The CDR3 sequence is 15 residues long. Per germline, CDR1 MNHEY and CDR2 SMNVEV (reference sequence). V dropped 4 bases and J dropped 0 bases, with 10 bases sitting between them. The CDR3 sequence is CASSSEGFSNQPQHF. The CDR3 DNA reads as TGTGCCAGCAGTTCGGAGGGTTTTAGCAATCAGCCCCAGCATTTT.

The V call is TRBV11-3, the J call TRBJ2-1; D is possibly TRBD1 (6 bases). CDR3 size: 14 residues. The V end was cut by 2 bases, the J end by 7 bases, with 12 bases between. Germline V CDR1 and CDR2: SGHNT, YENEEA. The CDR3 loop is CASSLRGSRNEQFF. CDR3 nucleotides: TGTGCCAGCAGCTTAAGGGGGAGCCGGAATGAGCAGTTCTTC.

This clone came up once. The chain links TRBV27 to TRBJ2-1; D unresolved. This CDR3 is 13 amino acids long. Trimming shortened V by 5 bases and J by 0 bases, and 5 bases separated the two germline ends. Germline assignment: CDR1 MNHEY and CDR2 SMNVEV (reference sequence). The CDR3 DNA follows: TGTGCCAGCAGTCCCTACTCCTACAATGAGCAGTTCTTC. Encoded protein: CASSPYSYNEQFF.

The chain uses TRBV29-1 and TRBJ1-2; TRBD1 matches at 10 bases. Germline V gene lookup returns CDR1 SQVTM and CDR2 ANQGSEA. V lost 4 bases to trimming and J lost 3 bases; unmatched junction nucleotides: 2. This CDR3 contains 13 residues. CDR3 protein: CSVVTGGHYGYTF. CDR3 in DNA: TGCAGCGTTGTGACAGGGGGCCACTATGGCTACACCTTC. The entire variable domain, with the rest obtained from reference TRBV29-1 and TRBJ1-2, is as follows: SAVISQKPSRDICQRGTSLTIQCQVDSQVTMMFWYRQQPGQSLTLIATANQGSEATYESGFVIDKFPISRPNLTFSTLTVSNMSPEDSSIYLCSVVTGGHYGYTFGSGTRLTVV.

The gene calls are TRBV28 and TRBJ2-7; 7 nucleotides align to TRBD2. The ends lost 4 bases at V and 2 bases at J; junction bases unmatched: 11. The CDR3 is made up of 16 amino acids. Germline V gene sequence: CDR1 MDHEN, CDR2 SYDVKM. CDR3 sequence: CASSYPPVAGTYEQYF. The CDR3 DNA reads TGTGCCAGCAGTTACCCCCCCGTAGCGGGTACCTACGAGCAGTACTTC. Complete variable domain (other parts from reference TRBV28 and TRBJ2-7): DVKVTQSSRYLVKRTGEKVFLECVQDMDHENMFWYRQDPGLGLRLIYFSYDVKMKEKGDIPEGYSVSREKKERFSLILESASTNQTSMYLCASSYPPVAGTYEQYFGPGTRLTVT.